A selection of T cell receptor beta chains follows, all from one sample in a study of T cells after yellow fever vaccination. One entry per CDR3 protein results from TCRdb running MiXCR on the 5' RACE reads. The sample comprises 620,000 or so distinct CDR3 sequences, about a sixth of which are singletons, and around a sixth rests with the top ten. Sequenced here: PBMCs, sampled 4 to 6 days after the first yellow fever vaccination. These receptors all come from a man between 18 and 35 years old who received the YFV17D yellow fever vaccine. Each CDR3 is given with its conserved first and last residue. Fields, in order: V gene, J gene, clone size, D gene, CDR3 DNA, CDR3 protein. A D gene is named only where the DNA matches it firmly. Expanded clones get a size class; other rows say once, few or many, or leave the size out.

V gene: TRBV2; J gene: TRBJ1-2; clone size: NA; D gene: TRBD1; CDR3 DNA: TGTGCCAGCAGTGGGGACAGGGTCGGCCCACCCTATGGCTACACCTTC; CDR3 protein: CASSGDRVGPPYGYTF
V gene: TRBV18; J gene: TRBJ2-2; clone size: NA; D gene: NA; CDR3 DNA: TGTGCCAGCTCACCACCCAGGGCGCACACCGGGGAGCTGTTTTTT; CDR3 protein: CASSPPRAHTGELFF
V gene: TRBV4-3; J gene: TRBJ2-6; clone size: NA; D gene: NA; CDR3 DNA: TGCGCCAGCAGCCGGGGACGATTGGGGTACTCTGGGGCCAACGTCCTGACTTTC; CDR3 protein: CASSRGRLGYSGANVLTF
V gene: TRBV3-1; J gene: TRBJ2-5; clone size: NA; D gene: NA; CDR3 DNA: TGTGCCAGCAGCCAATCCCCTGTTGGGCGAGAGACCCAGTACTTC; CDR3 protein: CASSQSPVGRETQYF
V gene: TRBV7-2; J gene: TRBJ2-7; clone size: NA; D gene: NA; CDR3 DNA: TGTGCCAGCAGCTTAAGTACAGATGCCACCTACGAGCAGTACTTC; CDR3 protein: CASSLSTDATYEQYF
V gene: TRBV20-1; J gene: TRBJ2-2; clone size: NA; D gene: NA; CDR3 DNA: TGCAGTGCTAGAGACCGCCTGAGGGTAACAGGCGCCGGGGAGCTGTTTTTT; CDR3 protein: CSARDRLRVTGAGELFF
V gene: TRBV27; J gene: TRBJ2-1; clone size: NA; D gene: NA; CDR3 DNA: TGTGCCAGCAGTTTGGGGGGGGGCCGGACCTACAATGAGCAGTTCTTC; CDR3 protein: CASSLGGGRTYNEQFF
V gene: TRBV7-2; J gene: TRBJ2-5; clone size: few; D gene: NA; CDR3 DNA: TGTGCCAGCAGCAGCCCTCGGCTAGAGACCCAGTACTTC; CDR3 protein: CASSSPRLETQYF
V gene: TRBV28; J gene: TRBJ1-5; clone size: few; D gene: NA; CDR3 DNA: TGTGCCAGCAGTTTTAGTCTCAGCAATCAGCCCCAGCATTTT; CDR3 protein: CASSFSLSNQPQHF
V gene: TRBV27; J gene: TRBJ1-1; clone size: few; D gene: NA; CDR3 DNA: TGTGCCAGCAGTTTGGGGGCCGGGGGGACTGAAGCTTTCTTT; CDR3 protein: CASSLGAGGTEAFF
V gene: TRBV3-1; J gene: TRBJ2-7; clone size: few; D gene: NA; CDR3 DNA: TGTGCCAGCAGCCAAGATCTTTGGACGGAATACGAGCAGTACTTC; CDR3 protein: CASSQDLWTEYEQYF
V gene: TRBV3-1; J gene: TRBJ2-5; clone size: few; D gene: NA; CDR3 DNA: TGTGCCAGCAGCCAAGATCTGGGTGGGGCGCAGACCCAGTACTTC; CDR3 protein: CASSQDLGGAQTQYF
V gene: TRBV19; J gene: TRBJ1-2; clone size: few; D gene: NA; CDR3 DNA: TGTGCCAGTACCGAAGGGACGGCTAACTATGGCTACACCTTC; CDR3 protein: CASTEGTANYGYTF
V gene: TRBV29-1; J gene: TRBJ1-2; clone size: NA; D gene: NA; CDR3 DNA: TGCAGCGTATCTCATGGGGTCTATGGCTACACCTTC; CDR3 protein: CSVSHGVYGYTF
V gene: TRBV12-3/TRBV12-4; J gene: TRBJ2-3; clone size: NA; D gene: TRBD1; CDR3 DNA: TGTGCCAGCACCCCGGGACAGAGAACAGATACGCAGTATTTT; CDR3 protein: CASTPGQRTDTQYF
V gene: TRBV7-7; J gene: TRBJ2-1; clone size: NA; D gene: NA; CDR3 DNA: TGTGCTAGCAGCTTAGCTGTGGATAATGAGCAGTTCTTC; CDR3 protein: CASSLAVDNEQFF
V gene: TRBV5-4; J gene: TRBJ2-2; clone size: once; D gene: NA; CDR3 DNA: TGTGCCAGCAGCGTAGACTCGAACACCGGGGAGCTGTTTTTT; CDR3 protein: CASSVDSNTGELFF
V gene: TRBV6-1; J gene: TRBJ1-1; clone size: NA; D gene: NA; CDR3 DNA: TGTGCCAGCAGCCCCCGAAGCCGATCGAACACTGAAGCTTTCTTT; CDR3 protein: CASSPRSRSNTEAFF
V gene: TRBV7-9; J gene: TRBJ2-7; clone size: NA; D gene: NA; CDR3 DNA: TGTGCCAGCAGCTCGGACCTCAGCTCCTACGAGCAGTACTTC; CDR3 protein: CASSSDLSSYEQYF
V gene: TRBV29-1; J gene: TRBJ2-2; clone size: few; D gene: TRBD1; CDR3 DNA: TGCAGCGTTGCGAACCGACAGGGGTCGACCGGCGGGGAGCTGTTTTTT; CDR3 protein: CSVANRQGSTGGELFF
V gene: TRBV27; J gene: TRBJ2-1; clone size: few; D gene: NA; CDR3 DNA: TGTGCCAGCAGGCCACTAGTATCTGAGCAGTTCTTC; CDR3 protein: CASRPLVSEQFF
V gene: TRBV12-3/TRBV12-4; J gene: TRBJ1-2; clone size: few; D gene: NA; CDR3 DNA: TGTGCCAGCAGTTTACATGGGAGCTACACCTTC; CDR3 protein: CASSLHGSYTF